One and the same sample provided the 3 T cell receptor beta chains below, sequenced in a study of breast tumors, draining lymph nodes, adjacent tissues. Axillary draining lymph nodes of breast cancer patients supplied the node samples. TCRdb processed the multiplex PCR reads anew with MiXCR; each CDR3 protein has one entry. The sample lists 190,000 or so distinct CDR3 sequences, 25% to 40% seen once, with roughly 4% in the top ten. Material for sequencing was axillary lymph node tissue. The receptors were sampled from a female donor with breast cancer. Some clones in this sample may be carry-over from other donors' samples.

Concerning this clonotype: An end of the junction does not agree with germline; a read error may underlie this. The J gene is TRBJ2-1, the V gene TRBV20-1, with TRBD2 matching over 10 bases. The CDR3 consists of 15 residues. The V gene's germline CDR1 is DFQATT and CDR2 SNEGSKA (reference sequence). CDR3: CSASSPSGRTGEQFF. As DNA, the CDR3 is TGTAGTGCTAGTTCCCCTAGCGGGAGAACTGGTGAGCAGTTCTTC.

As concerns this clonotype: An end of the junction does not agree with germline; a read error may underlie this. The chain links TRBV7-9 to TRBJ1-2; 8 bases are a match to TRBD1. Germline V gene lookup returns CDR1 SEHNR and CDR2 FQNEAQ (reference sequence). The CDR3 has 15 amino acids. The CDR3 here is CASGSPDRANYGYPF. The CDR3 DNA follows: TGTGCCAGCGGCTCCCCGGACAGGGCCAACTATGGCTACCCCTTC.

This clonotype was counted once. The V and J genes are TRBV12-3 or TRBV12-4 and TRBJ2-6, with a weak D call TRBD2 (5 bases). The CDR3 is made up of 15 amino acids. The ends were cut back, 3 bases at V and 9 bases at J, with 15 bases in the middle. The CDR3 region has the DNA TGTGCCAGCAGTTTCGGACTCCCGAAGGTCAACGTCCTGACTTTC. It specifies CASSFGLPKVNVLTF.